The 28 T cell receptor beta chains listed next were all sequenced from one sample in a study of T cell repertoires in cytomegalovirus infection. No cognate antigen is known for these TCRs. TCRdb passed the reads through MiXCR, listing each CDR3 protein once. The repertoire holds about 310,000 distinct CDR3 sequences, with roughly 25% as singletons. Specimen: cultured PBMCs, collected from culture after CMV antigen stimulation. Every receptor here comes from a human donor in good health (CMV status not recorded). Some clones in this sample may be carry-over from other donors' samples.

The V and J genes are TRBV14 and TRBJ2-4; tentative D call: TRBD2 (5 bases). The CDR3 is 13 amino acids. Looked up from germline, CDR1 is SGHDN and CDR2 is FVKESK. Trimming took 0 bases from V and 8 from J, leaving 8 bases between them. CDR3 nucleotides: TGTGCCAGCAGCCAAGATCTGAGGGACATTCAGTACTTC. As protein: CASSQDLRDIQYF.

V gene TRBV7-2 combines with J gene TRBJ2-7; TRBD2 agrees at 7 bases. The CDR3 length is 13 residues. The germline V gene has CDR1 SGHTA and CDR2 FQGNSA. V lost 3 bases and J lost 6; bases outside the gene matches: 5. In DNA form, the CDR3 reads TGTGCCAGCAGCTTTCTAGCGGACCTCGAGCAGTACTTC. Its translation is CASSFLADLEQYF. The complete variable domain, with remaining parts taken from reference TRBV7-2 and TRBJ2-7, reads GAGVSQSPSNKVTEKGKDVELRCDPISGHTALYWYRQSLGQGLEFLIYFQGNSAPDKSGLPSDRFSAERTGGSVSTLTIQRTQQEDSAVYLCASSFLADLEQYFGPGTRLTVT.

This clonotype was observed a handful of times. The chain is built from TRBV14 and TRBJ1-3; D remains unclear. Trimming cost V 3 bases and J 2 bases, with 14 bases left between them. The CDR3 has 16 amino acids. CDR1 SGHDN and CDR2 FVKESK come from the germline V gene. The CDR3 is CASSHLSWVTGNTIYF. The CDR3 region has the DNA TGTGCCAGCAGCCATCTCTCCTGGGTAACTGGAAACACCATATATTTT.

This clonotype was found many times. J is TRBJ1-2 and V is TRBV19; a possible D gene is TRBD1 (5 bases). CDR1 LNHDA and CDR2 SQIVND come from the germline V gene (reference sequence). This CDR3 is 16 amino acids long. V lost 6 bases and J 5 bases, leaving 22 bases between the germline ends. CDR3 sequence: CASRQTEARSQYGYTF. The CDR3 coding sequence is TGTGCCAGTAGGCAGACAGAGGCTCGAAGTCAATATGGCTACACCTTC.

The chain has TRBV20-1 and TRBJ1-2; tentatively, D is TRBD1 (6 bases). The ends were cut back, 4 bases at V and 5 bases at J, with 11 bases in the middle. This CDR3 region has 12 residues. Germline V gene lookup returns CDR1 DFQATT and CDR2 SNEGSKA (reference sequence). The CDR3 bases are TGCAGTGCTACAGGGGTCTGGTATGGCTACACCTTC. Its translation: CSATGVWYGYTF.

This clonotype has just a few counts. This chain connects TRBV25-1 to TRBJ2-7, with TRBD2 matching over 7 bases. The CDR3 extends over 14 amino acids. The V gene's germline CDR1 is MGHDK and CDR2 SYGVNS. V gave up 5 bases and J gave up 0 bases; unmatched junction bases: 4. CDR3 nucleotides: TGTGCCAGCAGTCAAGCGGGGAGCTCCTACGAGCAGTACTTC. Protein sequence: CASSQAGSSYEQYF.

The chain recombines TRBV28 with TRBJ2-4, with a weak D call TRBD2 (6 bases). This CDR3 is 16 amino acids long. Per germline, CDR1 MDHEN and CDR2 SYDVKM. Trimming removed 5 bases from V and 1 base from J, with 15 bases in between. Here the CDR3 reads CASSPHRGLAKNIQYF. The CDR3 DNA reads as TGTGCCAGCAGTCCCCACCGGGGACTGGCCAAAAACATTCAGTACTTC.

The chain has TRBV27 and TRBJ1-1, with TRBD1 as a possible D gene (5 bases). Germline lookup yields CDR1 MNHEY and CDR2 SMNVEV (reference sequence). With 4 bases removed from V and 8 bases from J, the gap between germline ends came to 17 bases. The CDR3 is 14 amino acids. CDR3 protein: CASSYPESREEAFF. The CDR3 DNA reads as TGTGCCAGCAGTTACCCTGAGTCCAGGGAGGAAGCTTTCTTT.

The CDR3 spells CASSRAVLQGNYEQYV. The CDR3, as DNA: TGTGCCAGTAGCAGGGCGGTTTTACAGGGGAACTACGAGCAGTACGTC. The chain joins TRBV19 to TRBJ2-7; 7 nucleotides line up with TRBD1. The ends lost 6 bases at V and 3 bases at J; junction bases unmatched: 14. CDR3 length equals 16 residues. Germline assignment: CDR1 LNHDA and CDR2 SQIVND (reference sequence).

This clonotype was seen at least ten times. The J gene is TRBJ2-6, the V gene TRBV28, with 7 bases lining up with TRBD2. This CDR3 is built from 16 residues. Germline lookup yields CDR1 MDHEN and CDR2 SYDVKM. The ends lost 8 bases at V and 0 bases at J; junction bases unmatched: 7. The CDR3, as DNA: TGTGCCAGCGGGGAGGGAGAGAGCTCTGGGGCCAACGTCCTGACTTTC. This codes for CASGEGESSGANVLTF.

The rearrangement uses TRBV6-2 or TRBV6-3 and TRBJ2-1; 10 bases are a match to TRBD1. The V gene's germline CDR1 is MNHEY and CDR2 SVGEGT. CDR3 length: 13 residues. Losses at the gene ends were 9 bases for V and 5 bases for J; bases not matched to a gene: 4. CDR3 sequence (DNA): TGTGCCAGTAGGACAGGGGGACACAATGAGCAGTTCTTC. It codes for CASRTGGHNEQFF.

The chain couples TRBV2 to TRBJ2-1; D gene ambiguous. Germline CDR1 is SNHLY and CDR2 is FYNNEI. The CDR3 runs to 17 residues. V lost 6 bases to trimming and J lost 0 bases, with 18 bases between them. CDR3 residues: CASRESSLAISYNEQFF. The CDR3 coding sequence is TGTGCCAGCAGAGAATCCTCTTTGGCGATCTCCTACAATGAGCAGTTCTTC.

The table lists this clonotype with a few counts. The rearrangement links TRBV6-2 or TRBV6-3 to TRBJ2-3, with 8 bases aligning to TRBD2. Looked up from germline, CDR1 is MNHEY and CDR2 is SVGEGT. CDR3 size: 20 residues. V shed 2 bases, J shed 4 bases, and the junction held 20 bases outside the gene matches. The CDR3 sequence: CASSYRTRLAPTRGPDTQYF. The CDR3 DNA reads TGTGCCAGCAGTTACCGAACTCGACTAGCGCCCACCAGGGGACCAGATACGCAGTATTTT.

This clonotype was seen repeatedly, ten times or more. The chain combines TRBV6-2 or TRBV6-3 with TRBJ2-7, with 8 nucleotides matching TRBD2. V shed 2 bases, J shed 2 bases, and the junction held 8 bases outside the gene matches. Germline V gene sequence: CDR1 MNHEY, CDR2 SVGEGT. CDR3 size: 16 residues. The CDR3 nucleotides are TGTGCCAGCAGTTACCCGGGGGGGACCCTCCCCTACGAGCAGTACTTC. It translates to CASSYPGGTLPYEQYF.

This clonotype was seen repeatedly, ten times or more. The chain links TRBV7-2 to TRBJ2-1; D is ambiguous. The CDR3 has 12 residues. In germline, CDR1 is SGHTA, CDR2 FQGNSA. Deletions cut 3 bases from V and 7 bases from J, with 7 bases between. Here the CDR3 reads CASSFIGNEQFF. The CDR3 DNA is TGTGCCAGCAGCTTCATCGGGAATGAGCAGTTCTTC.

This clonotype came up a few times. The rearrangement uses TRBV12-3 or TRBV12-4 and TRBJ2-7, with D perhaps TRBD1 (5 bases). This CDR3 has 12 residues. V was clipped by 3 bases and J by 4 bases, with 7 bases between them. CDR3 nucleotides: TGTGCCAGCAGTTTTAGGGGTTACGAGCAGTACTTC. This codes for CASSFRGYEQYF.

Concerning this clonotype itself: Relative to the germline gene, one junction end is altered; a read error may explain this. This chain joins TRBV6-2 or TRBV6-3 and TRBJ1-1; D is perhaps TRBD1 (5 bases). Germline V gene sequence: CDR1 MNHEY, CDR2 SVGEGT. The CDR3 sequence is 12 residues long. The CDR3 DNA follows: TGTGCCAGCAGCTACCGTCAGGGAGCCAGAATCTTT. Its translation: CASSYRQGARIF.

The chain combines TRBV7-9 with TRBJ2-5; 7 nucleotides align to TRBD1. Germline CDR1 and CDR2: SEHNR and FQNEAQ (reference sequence). With V trimmed by 3 bases and J by 4 bases, 5 bases remained unmatched. The CDR3 spans 14 residues. The CDR3 region has the DNA TGTGCCAGCAGCTTGATACGGGACAGAGAGACCCAGTACTTC. Translated, it gives CASSLIRDRETQYF.

The J gene is TRBJ1-1, the V gene TRBV28; possibly TRBD1 for D (5 bases). The germline V gene encodes CDR1 MDHEN and CDR2 SYDVKM. This CDR3 spans 14 amino acids. Trimming removed 7 bases at V and 3 bases at J, with 15 bases between. The CDR3 here is CASTDPGVHTEAFF. Here the CDR3 DNA reads TGTGCCAGCACCGACCCGGGGGTACACACTGAAGCTTTCTTT.

The chain links TRBV6-6 to TRBJ1-3, with D uncertain. V was pared by 7 bases and J by 3 bases, with 10 bases between. The CDR3 extends over 13 amino acids. CDR1 MNHNY and CDR2 SVGAGI come from the germline V gene (reference sequence). Written as DNA, the CDR3 is TGTGCCAGCATCCGAGGGATTGGAAACACCATATATTTT. This encodes CASIRGIGNTIYF.

The chain has TRBV20-1 and TRBJ1-1; no firm D call. V lost 6 bases to trimming and J lost 5 bases, with 13 bases between them. Germline CDR1 is DFQATT and CDR2 is SNEGSKA (reference sequence). The CDR3 is 12 amino acids. The CDR3 here is CSAKPGATEAFF. The CDR3 nucleotides read TGCAGTGCCAAACCTGGAGCTACTGAAGCTTTCTTT.

V gene TRBV19 combines with J gene TRBJ1-5, with TRBD1 matching 7 bases. The CDR3 has 14 residues. Per germline, CDR1 LNHDA and CDR2 SQIVND (reference sequence). The junction had 6 bases not matched to a gene; V was cut back by 8 bases and J by 2 bases. CDR3 loop: CASSQGVGNQPQHF. CDR3 nucleotides: TGTGCCAGTTCGCAGGGGGTCGGCAATCAGCCCCAGCATTTT.

The table lists this clonotype with many counts. This chain links TRBV7-8 with TRBJ2-5; 8 nucleotides match TRBD1. CDR3 size: 16 residues. Looked up from germline, CDR1 is SGHVS and CDR2 is FQNEAQ. V dropped 3 bases and J dropped 0; count of bases not matched to a gene: 6. CDR3 in DNA: TGTGCCAGCAGCTTTCGGACAGGGCTGTACCAAGAGACCCAGTACTTC. This encodes CASSFRTGLYQETQYF.

The V call is TRBV29-1, the J call TRBJ2-5; D may be TRBD2 (5 bases). Per the germline V gene, CDR1 is SQVTM and CDR2 is ANQGSEA. The CDR3 covers 13 residues. The V and J ends lost 4 bases and 9 bases respectively, with 18 bases between them. DNA of the CDR3: TGCAGCGTTGTTTTGGCGGCACTCGGGGCCCAGTACTTC. Translation: CSVVLAALGAQYF. Based on the CDR3 plus reference TRBV29-1 and TRBJ2-5, the full variable domain is SAVISQKPSRDICQRGTSLTIQCQVDSQVTMMFWYRQQPGQSLTLIATANQGSEATYESGFVIDKFPISRPNLTFSTLTVSNMSPEDSSIYLCSVVLAALGAQYFGPGTRLLVL.

This chain connects TRBV6-5 to TRBJ2-1, with TRBD2 matching over 15 bases. The CDR3 is 15 amino acids. Germline V CDR1 and CDR2: MNHEY, SVGAGI. The V gene end was trimmed by 7 bases and the J gene end by 7 bases; junction bases not matched to a gene: 5. The CDR3: CASTRGTSGRNEQFF. The CDR3 coding sequence is TGTGCCAGCACCCGGGGGACTAGCGGGAGGAATGAGCAGTTCTTC.

This clonotype was detected only a few times. V usage is TRBV30 and J usage is TRBJ1-5; perhaps TRBD1 as D (5 bases). The CDR3 sequence is 14 residues long. Trimming shortened V by 4 bases and J by 4 bases, and 14 bases separated the two germline ends. The germline V gene has CDR1 GTSNPN and CDR2 SVGIG (reference sequence). The CDR3 nucleotides are TGTGCCTGGAATGGGCCAGGGTTTAATCAGCCCCAGCATTTT. Protein: CAWNGPGFNQPQHF.

V is TRBV7-9 and J is TRBJ2-7; 7 positions match TRBD1. The V gene end was trimmed by 6 bases and the J gene end by 2 bases; junction bases not matched to a gene: 4. The CDR3 has 13 residues. Germline values: CDR1 SEHNR, CDR2 FQNEAQ (reference sequence). The CDR3 DNA is TGTGCCAGCAGGGATGGACAGGCCTACGAGCAGTACGTC. Its translation is CASRDGQAYEQYV.

In its sample, this clonotype was seen a few times. The rearrangement uses TRBV20-1 and TRBJ2-7, with TRBD1 identical over 9 bases. The ends lost 5 bases at V and 6 bases at J; junction bases unmatched: 8. There are 13 residues in the CDR3. Per germline, CDR1 DFQATT and CDR2 SNEGSKA (reference sequence). DNA of the CDR3: TGCAGTGCTCGGAGGGACAGGGTCGGCGAGCAGTACTTC. It codes for CSARRDRVGEQYF.